Each of the 24 T cell receptor beta chains below was sequenced from the same sample in a study of PD-1 blockade in classical Hodgkin lymphoma. The time point: cycle 4 day 1 (C4D1), after 6 weeks of nivolumab. Every single patient, without exception, relapsed after autologous stem cell transplantation, and brentuximab vedotin exposure varied. The repertoire was sequenced with immunoSEQ multiplex PCR; TCRdb's copy has only in-frame clones and lacks some. The sample shows tens of thousands of clones, 78% of them seen only once. Sequenced material: peripheral blood mononuclear cells (PBMCs), taken before the fourth cycle of nivolumab. Source of these receptors: a human donor with classical Hodgkin lymphoma.

A few counts support this clone. V usage is TRBV19 and J usage is TRBJ1-5; D might be TRBD1 (5 bases). The CDR3 loop spans 13 amino acids. The germline CDR1 and CDR2 sequences are LNHDA and SQIVND (reference sequence). V lost 6 bases to trimming and J lost 3 bases, with 9 bases between them. The CDR3 loop is CASRWGFNQPQHF. For the CDR3, the DNA is TGTGCCAGTAGATGGGGGTTCAATCAGCCCCAGCATTTT.

V is TRBV9 and J is TRBJ2-4; D is undetermined. Germline loops: CDR1 SGDLS, CDR2 YYNGEE. V lost 0 bases and J lost 8, with 9 bases in between. The CDR3 consists of 13 residues. This CDR3 is CASSVALEDIQYF. CDR3 DNA: TGTGCCAGCAGCGTAGCTCTAGAAGACATTCAGTACTTC.

This clone has more than one count but fewer than ten. The rearrangement uses TRBV28 and TRBJ2-7; no reliable D call. Germline V gene data show CDR1 as MDHEN and CDR2 as SYDVKM. The CDR3 has 13 amino acids. V lost 4 bases, J lost 3 bases, and 10 bases lay in between. CDR3 DNA sequence: TGTGCCAGCAGTTCCTCCCCCCTCTACGAGCAGTACTTC. Residues: CASSSSPLYEQYF.

J is TRBJ2-5 and V is TRBV7-9; 7 nucleotides align to TRBD1. V lost 3 bases to trimming and J lost 4 bases; unmatched junction nucleotides: 8. This CDR3 comprises 15 residues. The germline CDR1 and CDR2 sequences are SEHNR and FQNEAQ (reference sequence). This chain's CDR3 is CASSFQQGQGETQYF. CDR3 DNA sequence: TGTGCCAGCAGCTTTCAACAGGGGCAGGGAGAGACCCAGTACTTC.

This clone was observed a single time. The genes are TRBV7-3 and TRBJ1-1; D gene uncertain. The V gene's germline CDR1 is SGHTA and CDR2 FQGTGA. CDR3 length equals 14 residues. The V gene lost 1 base and the J gene lost 2 bases, with 8 bases spanning the gap. The CDR3 DNA sequence: TGTGCCAGCAGCTTAAACGGACCTAACACTGAAGCTTTCTTT. Amino acids: CASSLNGPNTEAFF.

A single count supports this clone. The genes are TRBV5-4 and TRBJ1-4, with 9 positions matching TRBD1. The CDR3 covers 16 residues. After removal of 4 bases from V and 8 bases from J, the junction contained 12 bases not matched to a gene. Germline lookup yields CDR1 SGHNT and CDR2 YYREEE (reference sequence). In DNA form, the CDR3 reads TGTGCCAGCAGCGACATTCCGGACAGGGGTGGCGAAAAACTGTTTTTT. Amino acids: CASSDIPDRGGEKLFF. The complete variable domain, with remaining parts taken from reference TRBV5-4 and TRBJ1-4, reads ETGVTQSPTHLIKTRGQQVTLRCSSQSGHNTVSWYQQALGQGPQFIFQYYREEENGRGNFPPRFSGLQFPNYSSELNVNALELDDSALYLCASSDIPDRGGEKLFFGSGTQLSVL.

The V call is TRBV7-3, the J call TRBJ2-7; D uncertain. V was trimmed by 1 base and J by 4 bases, leaving 11 bases between them. CDR1 and CDR2 (germline): SGHTA, FQGTGA. This CDR3 has 14 residues. The CDR3 loop is CASSLNPESYEQYF. The CDR3, as DNA: TGTGCCAGCAGCTTAAATCCGGAATCATACGAGCAGTACTTC.

The V call is TRBV7-3, the J call TRBJ2-2, with 7 positions matching TRBD1. Unmatched junction bases numbered 6, after V lost 5 bases and J lost 3 bases. Per the germline V gene, CDR1 is SGHTA and CDR2 is FQGTGA. This CDR3 spans 15 amino acids. CDR3: CASSNRDRDTGELFF. CDR3 DNA: TGTGCCAGCAGCAACCGGGACAGAGACACCGGGGAGCTGTTTTTT. Filled out from reference TRBV7-3 and TRBJ2-2, the complete variable domain reads GAGVSQTPSNKVTEKGKYVELRCDPISGHTALYWYRQSLGQGPEFLIYFQGTGAADDSGLPNDRFFAVRPEGSVSTLKIQRTERGDSAVYLCASSNRDRDTGELFFGEGSRLTVL.

The chain recombines TRBV6-5 with TRBJ1-5, with D possibly matching TRBD1 (5 bases). This CDR3 spans 15 amino acids. Between the trimmed V and J ends, which lost 0 bases and 6 bases, there was a span of 12 bases. Germline V lookup: CDR1 MNHEY, CDR2 SVGAGI. This chain's CDR3 is CASSYSQGVGQPQHF. The CDR3 DNA is TGTGCCAGCAGTTACTCCCAGGGCGTGGGTCAGCCCCAGCATTTT.

The chain employs TRBV19 and TRBJ1-2; D call uncertain. There are 14 residues in the CDR3. The V and J ends lost 3 bases and 6 bases respectively, with 14 bases between them. Germline V gene sequence: CDR1 LNHDA, CDR2 SQIVND (reference sequence). The DNA of the CDR3 is TGTGCCAGTAGTATCCTGGGTGTCTTGCATGGCTACACCTTC. Amino acids: CASSILGVLHGYTF.

This clone was detected once. This chain joins TRBV6-5 and TRBJ2-1; D is perhaps TRBD1 (6 bases). Germline V CDR1 and CDR2: MNHEY, SVGAGI. This CDR3 comprises 11 residues. Trimming shortened V by 7 bases and J by 7 bases, and 8 bases separated the two germline ends. This CDR3 is CASTTGNEQFF. Here the CDR3 DNA reads TGTGCCAGCACCACAGGGAATGAGCAGTTCTTC.

The V gene is TRBV5-6, the J gene TRBJ2-1; weak D call: TRBD2 (6 bases). Germline V lookup: CDR1 SGHDT, CDR2 YYEEEE. The CDR3 extends over 16 amino acids. V was clipped by 1 base and J by 6 bases, with 17 bases between them. The CDR3 sequence: CASSLPGRGSGNEQFF. The CDR3 DNA is TGTGCCAGCAGCTTGCCAGGGCGGGGTAGTGGCAATGAGCAGTTCTTC.

The V call is TRBV4-1, the J call TRBJ2-7, with TRBD1 identical over 7 bases. This CDR3 has 13 amino acids. Germline V gene lookup returns CDR1 MGHRA and CDR2 YSYEKL. V lost 0 bases to trimming and J lost 7 bases; unmatched junction nucleotides: 3. CDR3 amino acids: CASSQEETGEQYF. CDR3 in DNA: TGCGCCAGCAGCCAAGAGGAGACAGGGGAGCAGTACTTC.

The chain uses TRBV10-3 and TRBJ1-1; no clear D. This CDR3 is built from 14 residues. V lost 7 bases and J lost 0, with 12 bases in between. Per germline, CDR1 ENHRY and CDR2 SYGVKD. The CDR3 DNA sequence: TGTGCCATCAACGCGAAAGAGATGAACACTGAAGCTTTCTTT. Amino acids: CAINAKEMNTEAFF.

The J gene is TRBJ1-5, the V gene TRBV19, with D hard to call. There are 16 residues in the CDR3. The ends were cut back, 8 bases at V and 0 bases at J, with 17 bases in the middle. Germline V gene lookup returns CDR1 LNHDA and CDR2 SQIVND (reference sequence). The CDR3 DNA sequence: TGTGCCAGTGACTTGGAGGGCGCTTATAGCAATCAGCCCCAGCATTTT. It is translated as CASDLEGAYSNQPQHF.

The CDR3 loop is CASSMLAGGPVADTQYF. The CDR3 coding sequence is TGTGCCAGCAGCATGTTAGCGGGGGGGCCAGTTGCAGATACGCAGTATTTT. This chain links TRBV5-4 with TRBJ2-3; 11 bases line up with TRBD2. The CDR3 loop spans 17 amino acids. V was pared by 4 bases and J by 4 bases, with 11 bases of the junction left unmatched. Looked up from germline, CDR1 is SGHNT and CDR2 is YYREEE (reference sequence).

The chain carries TRBV5-1 and TRBJ1-3, with 7 bases aligning to TRBD1. V lost 4 bases, J lost 0 bases, and 10 bases stayed unmatched. This CDR3 contains 17 residues. The germline gives CDR1 SGHRS, CDR2 YFSETQ. The CDR3 spells CASSPYGQAGSGNTIYF. The CDR3 DNA reads as TGCGCCAGCAGCCCCTATGGACAGGCCGGCTCTGGAAACACCATATATTTT.

For the CDR3, the DNA is TGCGCCAGCAGCCCCTCGGGAAACTATGGCTACACCTTC. Translation: CASSPSGNYGYTF. The rearrangement links TRBV4-3 to TRBJ1-2; the D is unclear. Looked up from germline, CDR1 is LGHNA and CDR2 is YSLEER. This CDR3 has 13 amino acids. V lost 4 bases to trimming and J lost 2 bases, with 8 bases between them.

This chain connects TRBV6-1 to TRBJ2-3; D is possibly TRBD2 (6 bases). V was cut by 3 bases and J by 3 bases, with 13 bases left in between. The germline CDR1 and CDR2 sequences are MNHNS and SASEGT. This CDR3 is 15 amino acids long. CDR3 DNA: TGTGCCAGCAGTGAGACCGCGGGACGAACAGATACGCAGTATTTT. Translation gives CASSETAGRTDTQYF.

This clone came up many times. The rearrangement links TRBV29-1 to TRBJ1-1; 7 bases match TRBD1. CDR3 length: 13 amino acids. Germline CDR1 and CDR2: SQVTM and ANQGSEA. Germline trimming cut 3 bases from V and 4 bases from J; bases unmatched to any gene: 5. The CDR3 nucleotides read TGCAGCGTTGACCACAGGGGAGGCACTGAAGCTTTCTTT. It is translated as CSVDHRGGTEAFF.

The J gene is TRBJ2-1, the V gene TRBV19; 8 bases are shared with TRBD2. Germline CDR1 is LNHDA and CDR2 is SQIVND (reference sequence). The length of the CDR3 is 15 residues. V dropped 8 bases and J dropped 9; count of bases not matched to a gene: 15. In DNA, the CDR3 is TGTGCCAGTCTTTTACAGGCGGGAGGTAAGGGTGAGCAGTTCTTC. As protein: CASLLQAGGKGEQFF. The whole variable domain, filled in from reference TRBV19 and TRBJ2-1, reads DGGITQSPKYLFRKEGQNVTLSCEQNLNHDAMYWYRQDPGQGLRLIYYSQIVNDFQKGDIAEGYSVSREKKESFPLTVTSAQKNPTAFYLCASLLQAGGKGEQFFGPGTRLTVL.

This chain joins TRBV6-5 and TRBJ2-3; perhaps D is TRBD1 or TRBD2 (5 bases each). The V end lost 5 bases, the J end lost 4 bases, and 16 bases lay between the germline ends. This CDR3 spans 15 amino acids. In germline, CDR1 is MNHEY, CDR2 SVGAGI. CDR3 in amino acids: CASSTSGTSADTQYF. In DNA form, the CDR3 reads TGTGCCAGCAGTACCTCTGGGACGTCCGCAGATACGCAGTATTTT.

The chain has TRBV30 and TRBJ2-2; tentatively, D is TRBD2 (5 bases). The CDR3 totals 14 residues. V was shortened by 3 bases and J by 1 base, with 9 bases between the two germline ends. The germline gives CDR1 GTSNPN, CDR2 SVGIG (reference sequence). For the CDR3, the DNA is TGTGCCTGGAGGGGAGTTGGGAACACCGGGGAGCTGTTTTTT. Translation: CAWRGVGNTGELFF.

This clone was recorded once. This chain connects TRBV7-9 to TRBJ2-5, with D perhaps given as TRBD1 or TRBD2 (5 bases each). Trimming left V 5 bases short and J 0 bases short, with 16 bases between. From germline, CDR1 is SEHNR and CDR2 FQNEAQ (reference sequence). The CDR3 contains 16 residues. Here the CDR3 DNA reads TGTGCCAGCAGCCGGGACCCAGTGGGGTACCAAGAGACCCAGTACTTC. It is translated as CASSRDPVGYQETQYF.